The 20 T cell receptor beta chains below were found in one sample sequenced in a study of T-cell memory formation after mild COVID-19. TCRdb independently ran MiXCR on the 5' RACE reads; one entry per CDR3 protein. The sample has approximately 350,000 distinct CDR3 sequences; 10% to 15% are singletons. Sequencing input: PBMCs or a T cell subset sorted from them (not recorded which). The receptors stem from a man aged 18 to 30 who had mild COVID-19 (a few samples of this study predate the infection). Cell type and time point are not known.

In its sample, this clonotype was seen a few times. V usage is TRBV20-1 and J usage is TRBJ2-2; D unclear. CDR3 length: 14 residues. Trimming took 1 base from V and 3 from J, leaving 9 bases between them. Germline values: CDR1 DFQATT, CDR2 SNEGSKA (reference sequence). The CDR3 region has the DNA TGCAGTGCTAGAGCTGGCAGCTACACCGGGGAGCTGTTTTTT. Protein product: CSARAGSYTGELFF.

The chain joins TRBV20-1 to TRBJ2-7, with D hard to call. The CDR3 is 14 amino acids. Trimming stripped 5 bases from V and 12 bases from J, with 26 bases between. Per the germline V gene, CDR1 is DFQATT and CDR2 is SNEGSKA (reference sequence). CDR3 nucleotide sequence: TGCAGTGCTCGGCGTTTTGGCCCTCCAACTCCCGCGTACTTC. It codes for CSARRFGPPTPAYF.

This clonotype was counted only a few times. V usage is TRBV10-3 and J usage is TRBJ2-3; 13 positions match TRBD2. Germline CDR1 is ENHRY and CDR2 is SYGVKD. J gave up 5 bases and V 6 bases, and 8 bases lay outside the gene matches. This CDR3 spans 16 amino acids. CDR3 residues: CAIRNTSGGVVDTQYF. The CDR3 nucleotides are TGTGCCATCAGAAATACTAGCGGGGGGGTTGTAGATACGCAGTATTTT.

The CDR3 DNA sequence: TGCGCCAGCAGCCCTCGGGGCGGGGGAATAGATACGCAGTATTTT. Protein sequence: CASSPRGGGIDTQYF. The chain couples TRBV4-1 to TRBJ2-3, with TRBD2 matching 7 bases. Germline trimming cut 4 bases from V and 5 bases from J; bases unmatched to any gene: 9. This CDR3 spans 15 amino acids. Germline CDR1 MGHRA, CDR2 YSYEKL.

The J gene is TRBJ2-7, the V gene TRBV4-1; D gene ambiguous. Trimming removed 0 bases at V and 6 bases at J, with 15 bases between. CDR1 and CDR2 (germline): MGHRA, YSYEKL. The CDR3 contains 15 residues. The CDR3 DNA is TGCGCCAGCAGCCAAGATATATCCAGATTTGGCGAGCAGTACTTC. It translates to CASSQDISRFGEQYF.

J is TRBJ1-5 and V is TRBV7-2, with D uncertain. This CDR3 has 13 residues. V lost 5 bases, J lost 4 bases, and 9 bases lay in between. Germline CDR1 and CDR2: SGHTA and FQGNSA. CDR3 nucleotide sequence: TGTGCCAGCAGCCGCGAATTGAATCAGCCCCAGCATTTT. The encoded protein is CASSRELNQPQHF.

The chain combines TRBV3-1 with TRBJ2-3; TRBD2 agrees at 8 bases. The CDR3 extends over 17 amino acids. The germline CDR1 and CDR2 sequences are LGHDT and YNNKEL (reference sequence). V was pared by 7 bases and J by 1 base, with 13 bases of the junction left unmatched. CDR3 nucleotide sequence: TGTGCCAGCACCCCATCGCGGGGGGAAGGGGGCACAGATACGCAGTATTTT. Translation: CASTPSRGEGGTDTQYF.

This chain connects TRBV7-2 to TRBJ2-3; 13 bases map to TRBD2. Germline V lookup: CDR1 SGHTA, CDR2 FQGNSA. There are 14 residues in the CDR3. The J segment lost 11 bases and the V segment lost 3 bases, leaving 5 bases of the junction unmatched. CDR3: CASSLGLAGIKQYF. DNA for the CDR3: TGTGCCAGCAGCTTGGGACTAGCGGGGATTAAGCAGTATTTT.

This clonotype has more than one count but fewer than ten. CDR3 nucleotide sequence: TGTGCCAGCAGGGAGGGACAGGGGGCCCGCGAGCAGTACTTC. This gives the protein CASREGQGAREQYF. This chain joins TRBV6-5 and TRBJ2-7; 12 bases align to TRBD1. In germline, CDR1 is MNHEY, CDR2 SVGAGI. This CDR3 region has 14 residues. The junction had 6 bases not matched to a gene; V was cut back by 6 bases and J by 6 bases.

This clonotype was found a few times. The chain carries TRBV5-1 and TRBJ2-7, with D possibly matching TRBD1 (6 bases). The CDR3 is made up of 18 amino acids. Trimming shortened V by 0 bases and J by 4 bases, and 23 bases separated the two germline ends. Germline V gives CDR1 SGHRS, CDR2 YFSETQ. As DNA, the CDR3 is TGCGCCAGCAGCTTGGAGCCCCGAATCACCCACAGGGTATACGAGCAGTACGTC. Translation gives CASSLEPRITHRVYEQYV.

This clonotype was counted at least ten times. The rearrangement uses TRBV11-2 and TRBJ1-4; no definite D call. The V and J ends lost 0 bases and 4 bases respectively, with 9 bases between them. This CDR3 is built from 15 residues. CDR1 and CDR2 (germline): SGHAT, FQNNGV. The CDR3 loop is CASSLDPVYNEKLFF. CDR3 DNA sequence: TGTGCCAGCAGCTTAGACCCGGTGTATAATGAAAAACTGTTTTTT.

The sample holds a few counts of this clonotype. For the CDR3, the DNA is TGTGCCAGCTCACCGGGGGTTCTCGATACGCAGTATTTT. It yields the protein CASSPGVLDTQYF. V is TRBV18 and J is TRBJ2-3; D assignment may be TRBD1 or TRBD2 (5 bases each). V lost 3 bases and J 6 bases, leaving 10 bases between the germline ends. The CDR3 runs 13 residues. Germline assignment: CDR1 KGHSH and CDR2 LQKENI.

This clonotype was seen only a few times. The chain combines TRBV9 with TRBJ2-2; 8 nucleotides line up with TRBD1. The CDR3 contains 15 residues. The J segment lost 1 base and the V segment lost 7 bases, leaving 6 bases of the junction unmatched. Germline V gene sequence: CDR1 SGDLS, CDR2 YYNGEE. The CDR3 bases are TGTGCCAGCGGAGGACAGGGATGGAACACCGGGGAGCTGTTTTTT. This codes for CASGGQGWNTGELFF.

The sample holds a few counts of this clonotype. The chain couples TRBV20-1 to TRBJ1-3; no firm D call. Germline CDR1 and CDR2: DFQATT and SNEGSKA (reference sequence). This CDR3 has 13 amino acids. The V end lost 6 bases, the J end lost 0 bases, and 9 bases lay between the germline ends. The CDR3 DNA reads TGCAGTGCCAACGGACGCTCTGGAAACACCATATATTTT. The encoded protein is CSANGRSGNTIYF.

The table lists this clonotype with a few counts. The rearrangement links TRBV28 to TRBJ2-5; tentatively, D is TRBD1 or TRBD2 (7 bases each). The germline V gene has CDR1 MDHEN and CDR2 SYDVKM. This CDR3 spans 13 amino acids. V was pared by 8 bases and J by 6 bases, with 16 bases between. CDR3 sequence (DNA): TGTGCCAGCCTCGGACTAGGGGGCCAGACCCAGTACTTC. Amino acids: CASLGLGGQTQYF.

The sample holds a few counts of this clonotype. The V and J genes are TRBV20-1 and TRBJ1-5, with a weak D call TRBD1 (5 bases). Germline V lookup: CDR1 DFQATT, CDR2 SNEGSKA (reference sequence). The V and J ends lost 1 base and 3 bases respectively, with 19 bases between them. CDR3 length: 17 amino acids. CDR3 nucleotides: TGCAGTGCTAGAGTTGGTGGGTCGTCAGGGATCAATCAGCCCCAGCATTTT. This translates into CSARVGGSSGINQPQHF.

CDR3 region: CASSLSLRVEAFF. As DNA, the CDR3 is TGTGCCAGCAGCCTTTCCCTAAGGGTTGAAGCTTTCTTT. The chain recombines TRBV11-2 with TRBJ1-1; D is undetermined. The CDR3 totals 13 residues. V dropped 5 bases and J dropped 7 bases, with 14 bases sitting between them. CDR1 and CDR2 (germline): SGHAT, FQNNGV.

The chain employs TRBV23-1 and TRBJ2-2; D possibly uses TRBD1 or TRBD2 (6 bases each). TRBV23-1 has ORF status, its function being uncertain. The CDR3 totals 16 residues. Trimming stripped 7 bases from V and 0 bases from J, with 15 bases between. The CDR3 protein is CASTPGARANTGELFF. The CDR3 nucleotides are TGCGCCAGCACCCCGGGGGCTAGAGCGAACACCGGGGAGCTGTTTTTT.

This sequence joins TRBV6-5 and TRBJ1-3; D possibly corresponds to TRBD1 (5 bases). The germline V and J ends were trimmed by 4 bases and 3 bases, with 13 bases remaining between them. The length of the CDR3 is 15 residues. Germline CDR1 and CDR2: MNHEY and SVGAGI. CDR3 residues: CASSFGQGGGNTIYF. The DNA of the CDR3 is TGTGCCAGCAGTTTTGGGCAGGGTGGTGGAAACACCATATATTTT.

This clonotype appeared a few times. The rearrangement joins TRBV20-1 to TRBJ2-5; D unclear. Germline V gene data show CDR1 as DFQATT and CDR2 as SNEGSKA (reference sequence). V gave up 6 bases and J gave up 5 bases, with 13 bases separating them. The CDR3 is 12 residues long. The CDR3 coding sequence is TGCAGTGCGACCCCCTCCCGGGAGACCCAGTACTTC. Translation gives CSATPSRETQYF.